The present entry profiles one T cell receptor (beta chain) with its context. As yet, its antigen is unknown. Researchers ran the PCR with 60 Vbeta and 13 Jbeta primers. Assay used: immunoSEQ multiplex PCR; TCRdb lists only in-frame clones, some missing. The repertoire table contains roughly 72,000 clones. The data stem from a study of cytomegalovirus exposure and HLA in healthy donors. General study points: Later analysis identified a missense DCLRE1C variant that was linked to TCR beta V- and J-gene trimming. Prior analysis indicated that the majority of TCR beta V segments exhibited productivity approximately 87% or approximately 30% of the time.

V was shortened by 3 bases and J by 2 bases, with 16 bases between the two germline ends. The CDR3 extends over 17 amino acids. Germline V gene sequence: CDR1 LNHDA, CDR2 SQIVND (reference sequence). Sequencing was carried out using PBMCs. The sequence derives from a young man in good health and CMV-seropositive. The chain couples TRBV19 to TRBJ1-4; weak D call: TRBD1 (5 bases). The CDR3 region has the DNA TGTGCCAGTAGTATGGGCTGGGGGGAAGCGACTAATGAAAAACTGTTTTTT. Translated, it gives CASSMGWGEATNEKLFF.